These T cell receptor beta chains were read from a single sample in a study of shared clonotypes between healthy human individuals. Using immunoSEQ multiplex PCR, the repertoire was profiled, and TCRdb retains in-frame clones only, with some absent. The profile covers around 2.5 million clones, with 93% appearing a single time and roughly 0.39% taken by the ten largest. The sample comprised naive CD4+ T cells from PBMCs. These receptors were obtained from a young man in good health. Some clones in this sample may be carry-over from other donors' samples. Each CDR3 is given with its conserved first and last residue. The D gene is left open where the match is weak. Rows give clone size only sometimes, using once, few, many, or a class for an expanded clone.

CDR3aa,CDR3nt,d_gene,abundance,v_gene,j_gene
CASRWLAETGELFF,TGTGCCAGCAGGTGGCTAGCGGAGACCGGGGAGCTGTTTTTT,TRBD2,.,TRBV6-1,TRBJ2-2
CASSTGVRNTIYF,TGTGCCAGCAGTACAGGGGTTAGAAACACCATATATTTT,TRBD1,.,TRBV5-5,TRBJ1-3
CASSHGTGNYGYTF,TGTGCCAGCAGCCATGGGACAGGGAACTATGGCTACACCTTC,TRBD1,.,TRBV4-2,TRBJ1-2
CSVERASGSWYNNEQFF,TGCAGCGTTGAGAGGGCTAGCGGGAGTTGGTATAATAATGAGCAGTTCTTC,TRBD2,.,TRBV29-1,TRBJ2-1
CASSPTGAKETQYF,TGCGCCAGCAGCCCGACAGGAGCTAAAGAGACCCAGTACTTC,.,.,TRBV5-1,TRBJ2-5
CASRHRDGVYNEQFF,TGTGCCAGCAGACACCGGGACGGGGTTTACAATGAGCAGTTCTTC,.,.,TRBV27,TRBJ2-1
CASGNQPQHF,TGTGCCAGCGGCAATCAGCCCCAGCATTTT,.,.,TRBV19,TRBJ1-5
CASSLGDRGHTEAFF,TGTGCCAGCAGCTTGGGGGACAGGGGACACACTGAAGCTTTCTTT,TRBD1,.,TRBV7-9,TRBJ1-1
CASSPRAFSNEQYF,TGTGCCAGCAGTCCACGGGCCTTTAGTAACGAGCAGTACTTC,.,.,TRBV28,TRBJ2-7
CASSLGLQAQPQHF,TGTGCCAGCAGCTTAGGGCTCCAAGCTCAGCCCCAGCATTTT,.,once,TRBV11-2,TRBJ1-5
CARDDAGRAYEQYF,TGTGCCAGGGATGACGCCGGACGGGCCTACGAGCAGTACTTC,.,.,TRBV28,TRBJ2-7
CASAGYNEQFF,TGTGCCAGCGCGGGGTACAATGAGCAGTTCTTC,.,.,TRBV11-1,TRBJ2-1
CASSLLSGNNEQFF,TGTGCCAGCAGTTTACTTAGCGGGAACAATGAGCAGTTCTTC,TRBD2,.,TRBV28,TRBJ2-1
CASSQTQLGLAESYEQYF,TGTGCCAGCAGCCAGACACAACTCGGACTAGCGGAGAGCTACGAGCAGTACTTC,TRBD2,.,TRBV28,TRBJ2-7
CASSFRQISSYEQYF,TGTGCCAGCAGCTTCCGACAGATCAGCTCCTACGAGCAGTACTTC,.,.,TRBV11-2,TRBJ2-7
CASSAQRGKNTGELFF,TGTGCCAGCAGCGCCCAGCGGGGTAAGAACACCGGGGAGCTGTTTTTT,TRBD2,.,TRBV7-9,TRBJ2-2
CAISGGTGSGYTQYF,TGTGCCATCAGTGGGGGGACAGGGTCCGGATATACGCAGTATTTT,TRBD1,.,TRBV10-3,TRBJ2-3
CASSLWGGDSNQPQHF,TGCGCCAGCAGCTTGTGGGGGGGAGATAGCAATCAGCCCCAGCATTTT,.,.,TRBV5-1,TRBJ1-5
CSVLDGTQPQHF,TGCAGCGTCCTGGATGGGACGCAGCCCCAGCATTTT,.,.,TRBV29-1,TRBJ1-5
CASSPGLTNEQFF,TGTGCCAGCAGCCCTGGACTGACGAATGAGCAGTTCTTC,.,.,TRBV7-3,TRBJ2-1
CASSNIDLSLNTGELFF,TGTGCCAGTAGTAACATTGACCTAAGTTTAAACACCGGGGAGCTGTTTTTT,.,.,TRBV19,TRBJ2-2
CASTSGSLAGELFF,TGTGCCAGCACCAGCGGGAGCTTGGCCGGGGAGCTGTTTTTT,TRBD2,.,TRBV6-1,TRBJ2-2
CASSQGQGVYNEQFF,TGTGCCAGCAGCCAAGGACAGGGGGTCTACAATGAGCAGTTCTTC,TRBD1,.,TRBV7-3,TRBJ2-1
CASRARTGVGNTIYF,TGTGCCAGCAGGGCACGGACAGGGGTCGGAAACACCATATATTTT,TRBD1,.,TRBV2,TRBJ1-3
CASSLFPRAFF,TGTGCCAGCAGTTTATTCCCAAGGGCTTTCTTT,.,.,TRBV28,TRBJ1-1
CASSYVGPQETQYF,TGTGCCAGCAGTTACGTGGGCCCCCAAGAGACCCAGTACTTC,.,.,TRBV6-6,TRBJ2-5
CASSPGDSNEKLFF,TGTGCCAGCAGCCCAGGGGACAGTAATGAAAAACTGTTTTTT,TRBD1,.,TRBV7-9,TRBJ1-4
CASSPSTSGAYNEQFF,TGTGCCAGCAGTCCAAGTACTAGCGGAGCCTACAATGAGCAGTTCTTC,TRBD2,.,TRBV28,TRBJ2-1
CASSPWAGDGYEQYF,TGTGCCAGCTCACCATGGGCTGGGGATGGCTACGAGCAGTACTTC,.,.,TRBV18,TRBJ2-7
CASSQDGLAGGYNEQFF,TGCGCCAGCAGCCAGGATGGACTAGCGGGAGGGTACAATGAGCAGTTCTTC,TRBD2,.,TRBV4-3,TRBJ2-1
CASRGGHNQETQYF,TGTGCCAGCAGAGGGGGACACAATCAAGAGACCCAGTACTTC,.,.,TRBV11-2,TRBJ2-5
CASSIGQGGRRNTEAFF,TGTGCCAGTAGTATCGGTCAGGGAGGGCGTAGGAACACTGAAGCTTTCTTT,.,.,TRBV19,TRBJ1-1